The clone carrying this TCR beta chain counts as medium-sized. Its target is not known. This sample was included in a study of neurological immune-mediated disorders. Points from the study as a whole: Across subjects, expanded clones had no CDR3 amino acid sequences in common, pointing to private repertoires in all groups.

Synthesis of cDNA used 5'RACE (with 10-nucleotide random UMIs). TCRdb re-called the 5' RACE reads with MiXCR, one entry per CDR3 protein. Among roughly 27,000 distinct CDR3 sequences listed, 2% to 2.5% were seen once. This clonotype was sampled from a woman in her forties or fifties with multiple sclerosis. Sequencing was carried out using PBMCs.

The CDR3 loop is CASSWDTDTQYF. Written as DNA, the CDR3 is TGCGCCAGCAGCTGGGACACAGATACGCAGTATTTT. The chain links TRBV5-1 to TRBJ2-3; D ambiguous. Germline CDR1 SGHRS, CDR2 YFSETQ. The germline V and J ends were trimmed by 3 bases and 2 bases, with 4 bases remaining between them. The CDR3 is made up of 12 amino acids.